A single sample is the source of the 19 T cell receptor beta chains below, sequenced in a study of beta chain features in type 1 diabetes. The study's findings and limits: Across all four CD4+ subsets, people with type 1 diabetes showed modestly shorter TCRB CDR3s.

These receptors' targets are unknown. Since all of the isolated RNA was reverse transcribed, expressed TCRB transcripts were what got sequenced. Repertoires were generated with immunoSEQ multiplex PCR, while TCRdb's copy carries only in-frame clones and drops some. This repertoire shows 25,000 to 30,000 clones, approximately 55% found once; its top ten account for about 1.5%. Sequencing input: Tregs from blood. The receptors come from a woman younger than 30 with type 1 diabetes.

This sequence joins TRBV6-5 and TRBJ1-2; tentatively, D is TRBD1 (6 bases). The germline V gene has CDR1 MNHEY and CDR2 SVGAGI. CDR3 length: 15 residues. V was cut by 11 bases and J by 0 bases, with 19 bases left in between. The CDR3 DNA reads TGTGCCGCCCGCCCAGGAGCAGGGGCTAACTATGGCTACACCTTC. Protein: CAARPGAGANYGYTF.

The chain couples TRBV28 to TRBJ1-1; D is unclear. V was cut by 11 bases and J by 0 bases, with 10 bases left in between. This CDR3 region has 12 residues. Germline V gene sequence: CDR1 MDHEN, CDR2 SYDVKM. CDR3 region: CAVQLMNTEAFF. Here the CDR3 DNA reads TGTGCCGTACAGCTCATGAACACTGAAGCTTTCTTT.

A few counts support this clone. The chain carries TRBV19 and TRBJ2-1; 8 bases are shared with TRBD2. With 8 bases clipped from V and 5 bases from J, the junction kept 8 bases outside the gene matches. The CDR3 contains 14 residues. Germline lookup yields CDR1 LNHDA and CDR2 SQIVND (reference sequence). The CDR3 is CASSLREADNEQFF. The CDR3, as DNA: TGTGCCAGTTCTCTGCGGGAGGCGGACAATGAGCAGTTCTTC.

The chain joins TRBV6-1 to TRBJ1-1; D remains unclear. The CDR3 is 10 amino acids. The ends were cut back, 5 bases at V and 11 bases at J, with 9 bases in the middle. CDR1 is MNHNS, CDR2 SASEGT, per germline. CDR3 in amino acids: CASSSFLAFF. The CDR3 region has the DNA TGTGCCAGCAGTTCCTTTCTGGCTTTCTTT.

Details on this clone: Other DNA sequences within the sample encode an identical CDR3. This chain joins TRBV30 and TRBJ1-4; D is ambiguous. The CDR3 covers 12 residues. Trimming shortened V by 0 bases and J by 7 bases, and 6 bases separated the two germline ends. Germline values: CDR1 GTSNPN, CDR2 SVGIG (reference sequence). The CDR3 spells CAWSVRGEKLFF. The CDR3 DNA is TGTGCCTGGAGTGTACGGGGTGAAAAACTGTTTTTT.

V gene TRBV6-1 combines with J gene TRBJ1-1, with 7 nucleotides matching TRBD1. The junction had 15 bases not matched to a gene; V was cut back by 3 bases and J by 8 bases. Germline V gives CDR1 MNHNS, CDR2 SASEGT. The length of the CDR3 is 16 residues. CDR3 nucleotides: TGTGCCAGCAGTGACCCGGCCCAGGGGGGCCTTCCAGAAGCTTTCTTT. Residues: CASSDPAQGGLPEAFF.

V and J are TRBV7-9 and TRBJ2-7, with D tentatively TRBD1 (7 bases). This CDR3 has 14 residues. Germline CDR1 SEHNR, CDR2 FQNEAQ (reference sequence). Trimming removed 1 base at V and 2 bases at J, with 9 bases between. The CDR3, as DNA: TGTGCCAGCAGCTTAGGCGGGACAGCCTACGAGCAGTACTTC. Its translation is CASSLGGTAYEQYF.

In its sample, this clone was seen once. The chain combines TRBV29-1 with TRBJ2-5, with TRBD1 matching over 9 bases. The CDR3 covers 13 residues. Germline V gene data show CDR1 as SQVTM and CDR2 as ANQGSEA. J gave up 5 bases and V 4 bases, and 5 bases lay outside the gene matches. This chain's CDR3 is CSVVDRGGETQYF. CDR3 DNA: TGCAGCGTTGTGGACAGGGGCGGGGAGACCCAGTACTTC. Complete variable domain (other parts from reference TRBV29-1 and TRBJ2-5): SAVISQKPSRDICQRGTSLTIQCQVDSQVTMMFWYRQQPGQSLTLIATANQGSEATYESGFVIDKFPISRPNLTFSTLTVSNMSPEDSSIYLCSVVDRGGETQYFGPGTRLLVL.

The chain couples TRBV29-1 to TRBJ1-3; possibly TRBD1 for D (6 bases). With 8 bases removed from V and 4 bases from J, the gap between germline ends came to 18 bases. The V gene's germline CDR1 is SQVTM and CDR2 ANQGSEA. The CDR3 has 14 amino acids. CDR3 protein: CSIWDTGRGNTIYF. The CDR3, as DNA: TGCAGCATTTGGGACACAGGACGAGGAAACACCATATATTTT.

The chain couples TRBV28 to TRBJ1-2, with 10 bases identical to TRBD1. CDR1 and CDR2 (germline): MDHEN, SYDVKM. The CDR3 has 17 residues. V lost 5 bases, J lost 0 bases, and 9 bases stayed unmatched. CDR3 amino acids: CASSPTRQGAANYGYTF. For the CDR3, the DNA is TGTGCCAGCAGTCCAACAAGACAGGGGGCAGCTAACTATGGCTACACCTTC.

In nucleotides, the CDR3 is TGTGCCAGCAGCTTAATACAGCTAAGCACAGATACGCAGTATTTT. The encoded protein is CASSLIQLSTDTQYF. J is TRBJ2-3 and V is TRBV7-8; D is undetermined. The V end lost 2 bases, the J end lost 0 bases, and 9 bases lay between the germline ends. In germline, CDR1 is SGHVS, CDR2 FQNEAQ. This CDR3 contains 15 residues. The whole variable domain, filled in from reference TRBV7-8 and TRBJ2-3, reads GAGVSQSPRYKVAKRGQDVALRCDPISGHVSLFWYQQALGQGPEFLTYFQNEAQLDKSGLPSDRFFAERPEGSVSTLKIQRTQQEDSAVYLCASSLIQLSTDTQYFGPGTRLTVL.

The rearrangement links TRBV28 to TRBJ2-3; D not certain. The CDR3 is 15 residues long. Germline V gene sequence: CDR1 MDHEN, CDR2 SYDVKM. Trimming removed 5 bases from V and 1 base from J, with 13 bases in between. CDR3 loop: CASSPQVGGTDTQYF. The CDR3 DNA reads TGTGCCAGCAGTCCCCAGGTGGGTGGCACAGATACGCAGTATTTT.

This clone has a handful of counts. CDR3 in DNA: TGTGCCAGCAGCCGGGATAGCAATCAGCCCCAGCATTTT. Translation: CASSRDSNQPQHF. The chain has TRBV7-9 and TRBJ1-5; D not resolved. V was clipped by 5 bases and J by 0 bases, with 5 bases between them. Germline V gives CDR1 SEHNR, CDR2 FQNEAQ (reference sequence). The CDR3 runs to 13 residues.

This clone was picked up one time. This chain uses TRBV18 with TRBJ2-5, with TRBD2 as a possible D gene (6 bases). Trimming cost V 3 bases and J 5 bases, with 10 bases left between them. In germline, CDR1 is KGHSH, CDR2 LQKENI. The CDR3 is 13 amino acids. CDR3 bases: TGTGCCAGCTCACCCCGGAGGGCGGAGACCCAGTACTTC. This gives the protein CASSPRRAETQYF.

This chain uses TRBV6-4 with TRBJ2-7, with TRBD2 identical over 10 bases. The CDR3 sequence is 17 residues long. The V gene's germline CDR1 is MRHNA and CDR2 SNTAGT. J was trimmed by 2 bases and V by 3 bases; bases with no gene match: 10. The CDR3 region has the DNA TGTGCCAGCAGTGAAGTAAATGGGCTAGCGGGAGCCTACGAGCAGTACGTC. Protein product: CASSEVNGLAGAYEQYV.

This sequence joins TRBV12-5 and TRBJ2-1; no definite D call. V dropped 7 bases and J dropped 6 bases, with 13 bases sitting between them. CDR1 is LGHNT and CDR2 is FRNRAP in the germline V gene. The CDR3 has 13 amino acids. The CDR3 spells CASAQSPGNEQFF. The CDR3 DNA is TGTGCTAGTGCACAATCTCCGGGCAATGAGCAGTTCTTC.

This clone was counted only a few times. This chain links TRBV28 with TRBJ1-2; 10 nucleotides agree with TRBD1. This CDR3 region has 14 residues. Looked up from germline, CDR1 is MDHEN and CDR2 is SYDVKM. V lost 6 bases and J lost 8; bases outside the gene matches: 9. CDR3 in DNA: TGTGCCAGCAGGGGGGGACAGGGGAGGACGGGCTACACCTTC. Translation gives CASRGGQGRTGYTF.

The chain employs TRBV11-2 and TRBJ2-5; the D is unclear. The CDR3 is made up of 14 amino acids. Trimming shortened V by 1 base and J by 2 bases, and 8 bases separated the two germline ends. Per germline, CDR1 SGHAT and CDR2 FQNNGV. The CDR3 loop is CASSLGVRQETQYF. The CDR3 DNA reads TGTGCCAGCAGCTTAGGTGTCAGACAAGAGACCCAGTACTTC.

The chain has TRBV28 and TRBJ2-1; 12 bases align to TRBD2. Trimming took 6 bases from V and 7 from J; bases not matched to a gene: 4. The germline V gene has CDR1 MDHEN and CDR2 SYDVKM. The CDR3 consists of 14 residues. As DNA, the CDR3 is TGTGCCAGCAGCCTAGCGGGAGGGTTGAATGAGCAGTTCTTC. Translating gives CASSLAGGLNEQFF.